This T cell receptor beta chain was profiled in a study of CXCR3-negative and CXCR3-positive naive CD8 T cells (dated by TCRdb to the late 2010s). Some background on the complete study: About 135 million TRB reads were obtained in total, roughly 1.5 +/- 0.3 million reads per library. Diversity and physicochemical repertoire analyses covered approximately 10 donors pooled from two independent experiments. Naive subsets from about 5 donors and memory cells from 3 donors were included in the TRBV-TRBJ cluster analysis.

Each CD8+ T cell subset was flow-sorted in triplicate, with 300,000 cells per subset placed directly into RLT lysis buffer. To keep memory contaminants out, a stringent definition of naive CD8+ T cells was applied: CD45RO-CCR7+CD27+CD95-. Peripheral blood mononuclear cells were isolated from buffy coats by standard density gradient centrifugation. A FACSAria III was used to flow-sort naive CD8+ T cells into CXCR3-negative and CXCR3-positive populations. Total RNA was extracted from sorted cells using an RNeasy Mini Kit. Overall study outcomes, separate from this receptor: Naive CXCR3-negative and CXCR3-positive cells from the same donor showed similar TRBV-TRBJ usage, whereas memory cells showed distinct patterns. Because surface CD5, which is linked to self-reactivity in mice, was comparable between the naive subsets, TCR interaction strength was also inferred from TRB CDR3 physicochemical properties. Compared with CXCR3-negative naive cells, CXCR3-positive naive cells had TRB CDR3s with higher hydrophobicity (lower Kidera factor 4), lower energy, and higher strength and volume indices. Comparably high repertoire diversity was found in both naive subsets, whereas much lower repertoire diversity was found in memory CD8+ T cells. Freshly isolated PBMCs were used for most assays because CXCR3 expression went down partially after cryopreservation.

Concerning this clonotype: It has no known antigen specificity.

Per the germline V gene (reference sequence), LNHNV is the CDR1 and YYDKDF is the CDR2. The cysteine opens and the phenylalanine closes a CDR3 of 13 amino acids. Only the protein is on record. Sequencing instrument: NextSeq 550. The Human TCR Profiling Kit (MiLaboratory) was used to prepare UMI-labeled 5' RACE TRB cDNA libraries. cDNA synthesis used the entire amount of extracted RNA, and PCR amplification then used the entire amount of cDNA produced. Libraries were prepared in parallel with an identical number of PCR cycles. Processing in the source paper ran as follows. With a minimum of two reads required per UMI, MIGEC and MiXCR pulled out about 49,000 +/- 11,000 unique UMI-labeled TRB cDNA molecules from each library. An average of roughly 40,000 +/- 10,000 functional in-frame TRB CDR3 nucleotide clonotypes without stop codons was found per library. Diversity metrics, including normalized Shannon-Wiener and Chao1, were computed in VDJtools after downsampling to 5000 UMI-labeled TRB molecules per sample. Clonotype-size-weighted physicochemical properties of the central five CDR3 residues (interaction energy, strength, volume and Kidera factor 4) were computed in VDJtools. TCRdb reprocessed the reads, reporting each CDR3 protein sequence once and no DNA. None of the V and J calls come from the authors' own analysis; TCRdb made them. The sample table on file contains roughly 89,000 distinct CDR3 sequences. Of the sample, 1.7% is held by the ten largest clones.

The receptor chain draws on TRBV15 and TRBJ2-1; TCRdb picks TRBD2, but there is no DNA to check that call. The origin of this receptor is a human donor in good health. Some clones in this sample may be carry-over from other donors' samples. The sample consisted of naive CXCR3- CD8+ T cells from blood. This specimen's cell subset or site label, interpreted: CD45RO-CCR7+CD27+CD95- naive CD8+ T cells lacking CXCR3 (TNR3-). This receptor has the CDR3 CATSEEGYNEQFF.